The TCR beta chain under discussion was sequenced for a study of blood T cell repertoires in COVID-19. Across the whole study: In each case, the material was cDNA or gDNA derived from T cells, B-cell-depleted T cells, or PBMCs.

The Seattle site enrolled patients during active infection and followed them longitudinally. This clone was observed once. The data were produced by immunoSEQ multiplex PCR, yet TCRdb's version contains in-frame clones alone and is incomplete. The sample consists of 150,000 to 200,000 clones, 92% of them appearing once. The CDR3 has 15 amino acids. V gave up 2 bases and J gave up 8 bases; unmatched junction bases: 10. Germline lookup yields CDR1 LGHDT and CDR2 YNNKEL (reference sequence). The sample comprised peripheral blood. The TCR was taken from a man younger than 40 with COVID-19, enrolled during active disease. V and J are TRBV3-1 (or the pseudogene TRBV3-2) and TRBJ1-2, with 8 nucleotides matching TRBD1. CDR3 bases: TGTGCCAGCAGCCAAAAAGGGACCAGGGGGCAGGGCTACACCTTC. This codes for CASSQKGTRGQGYTF.